This T cell receptor (beta chain) comes out of a study of cytomegalovirus exposure and HLA in healthy donors. The primer mix had 60 Vbeta and 13 Jbeta primers. Clones were sequenced by immunoSEQ multiplex PCR, and TCRdb holds only the in-frame ones, with some missing. The sample consists of about 120,000 clones, roughly 82% of them appearing once. The sequencing sample was made of PBMCs. The clonotype comes from a woman aged 18-30 years in good health and CMV-seronegative.

The CDR3, as DNA: TGTGCCAGCTTTTACAGTCAGAGCTCCTACGAGCAGTACTTC. It codes for CASFYSQSSYEQYF. The V gene is TRBV6-1, the J gene TRBJ2-7; no firm D call. Trimming removed 8 bases at V and 0 bases at J, with 14 bases between. The length of the CDR3 is 14 residues. Germline V gene sequence: CDR1 MNHNS, CDR2 SASEGT.